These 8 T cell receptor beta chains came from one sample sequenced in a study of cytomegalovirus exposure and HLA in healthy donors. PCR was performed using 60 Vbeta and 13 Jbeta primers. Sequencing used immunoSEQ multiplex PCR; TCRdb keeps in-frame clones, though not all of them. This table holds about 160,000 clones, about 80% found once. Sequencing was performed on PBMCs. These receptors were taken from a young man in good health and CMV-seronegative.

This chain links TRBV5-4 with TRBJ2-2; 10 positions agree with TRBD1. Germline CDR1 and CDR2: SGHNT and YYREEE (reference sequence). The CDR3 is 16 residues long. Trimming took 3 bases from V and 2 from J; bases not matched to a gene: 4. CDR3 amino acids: CASSSRTGGNTGELFF. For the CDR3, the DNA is TGTGCCAGCAGCTCCCGGACAGGGGGAAACACCGGGGAGCTGTTTTTT. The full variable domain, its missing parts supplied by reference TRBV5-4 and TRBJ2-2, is ETGVTQSPTHLIKTRGQQVTLRCSSQSGHNTVSWYQQALGQGPQFIFQYYREEENGRGNFPPRFSGLQFPNYSSELNVNALELDDSALYLCASSSRTGGNTGELFFGEGSRLTVL.

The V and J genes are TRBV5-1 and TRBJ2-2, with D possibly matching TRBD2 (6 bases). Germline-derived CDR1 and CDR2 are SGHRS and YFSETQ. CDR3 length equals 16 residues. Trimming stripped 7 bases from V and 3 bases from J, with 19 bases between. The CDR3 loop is CASHTRREEDTGELFF. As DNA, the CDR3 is TGCGCCAGCCACACCCGGAGGGAGGAGGACACCGGGGAGCTGTTTTTT.

CDR3 DNA: TGTGCCAGCAGTCCCCCCCAGGCCCGGCGTGAAAAACTGTTTTTT. It codes for CASSPPQARREKLFF. The gene calls are TRBV28 and TRBJ1-4, with unresolved D. Trimming shortened V by 5 bases and J by 7 bases, and 17 bases separated the two germline ends. The CDR3 length is 15 residues. Germline V gene data show CDR1 as MDHEN and CDR2 as SYDVKM.

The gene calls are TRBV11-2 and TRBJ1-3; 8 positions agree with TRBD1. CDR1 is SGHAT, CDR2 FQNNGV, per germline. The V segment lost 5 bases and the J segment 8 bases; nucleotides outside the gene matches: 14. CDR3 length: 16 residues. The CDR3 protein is CASSLTPDRGGYTIYF. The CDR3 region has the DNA TGTGCCAGCAGCCTAACCCCCGACAGGGGAGGATACACCATATATTTT.

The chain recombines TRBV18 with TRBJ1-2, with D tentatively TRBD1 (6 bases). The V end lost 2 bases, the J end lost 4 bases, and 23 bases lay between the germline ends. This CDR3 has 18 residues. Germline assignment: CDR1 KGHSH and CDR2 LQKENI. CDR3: CASSPKSITQGWLYGYTF. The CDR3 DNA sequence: TGTGCCAGCTCACCAAAGTCGATAACACAGGGATGGCTCTATGGCTACACCTTC.

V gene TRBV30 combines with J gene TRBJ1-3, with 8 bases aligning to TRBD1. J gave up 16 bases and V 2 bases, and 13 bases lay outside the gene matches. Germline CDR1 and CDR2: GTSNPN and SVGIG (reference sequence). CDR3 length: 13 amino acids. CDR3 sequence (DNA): TGTGCCTGGAGTCCAGGGGGCCCCAAATCACCCTATTTT. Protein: CAWSPGGPKSPYF.

The CDR3 nucleotides are TGTGCCAGCAGCTCCCTAACCTCTGGGGCCAACGTCCTGACTTTC. It codes for CASSSLTSGANVLTF. This chain links TRBV7-2 with TRBJ2-6; D is unclear. CDR1 and CDR2 from the germline V gene are SGHTA and FQGNSA. This CDR3 has 15 amino acids. V shed 4 bases and J shed 0 bases, with 7 bases lying between them.

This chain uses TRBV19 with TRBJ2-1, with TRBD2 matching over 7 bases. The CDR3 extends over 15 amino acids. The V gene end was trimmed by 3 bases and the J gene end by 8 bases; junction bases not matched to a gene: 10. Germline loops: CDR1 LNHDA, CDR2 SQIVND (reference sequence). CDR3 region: CASSIGRRGFDEQFF. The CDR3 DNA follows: TGTGCCAGTAGTATTGGTCGGCGGGGGTTCGATGAGCAGTTCTTC.